The T cell receptor beta chain under discussion was sequenced for a study of T cells in Graves' hyperthyroidism and ophthalmopathy. The CDR3 consists of 15 residues. Per germline, CDR1 SGDLS and CDR2 YYNGEE. The V end lost 4 bases, the J end lost 2 bases, and 16 bases lay between the germline ends. Stability of Graves' hyperthyroidism was defined as absent ophthalmopathy progression within 18 months. Disease duration under 2 months; hyperthyroidism patients were aged 18 to 65. PBMCs stemmed from 10 ml fresh peripheral blood. RNA transcripts yielded amplified TCR beta CDR3 regions. The HTBI primer set drove a first-round RT-PCR of the TCR CDR3. TCRdb recomputed calls from the multiplex PCR reads with MiXCR, one row per CDR3 protein. The sample consists of 800,000 or so distinct CDR3 sequences, 38% of them appearing once.

The specimen sequenced was blood. The TCR sequence derives from a man between 18 and 29 years old with Graves' hyperthyroidism. The chain is built from TRBV9 and TRBJ2-7; D perhaps matches TRBD1 (6 bases). The CDR3, as DNA: TGTGCCAGCAGCCCTACCGGACAGAGAACCTACGAGCAGTACTTC. Translation gives CASSPTGQRTYEQYF.